These 27 T cell receptor beta chains were sequenced from one sample in a study of T cell repertoires in cytomegalovirus infection. Their recognized antigens are unknown. Each CDR3 protein is one row after TCRdb ran MiXCR on the reads. The profile shows 700,000 to 850,000 distinct CDR3 sequences, around a third of them singletons. The source material was cultured CD8+ T cells from PBMCs, sampled from culture after CMV antigen stimulation. Receptors originate from a human donor in good health (CMV status not recorded). Some clones in this sample may be carry-over from other donors' samples.

This chain connects TRBV19 to TRBJ2-3; a possible D gene is TRBD2 (5 bases). Germline values: CDR1 LNHDA, CDR2 SQIVND (reference sequence). The CDR3 runs to 12 residues. CDR3 DNA sequence: TGTGCAGTAGTGTCCGCGGGCGATACGCAGTATTTT. This codes for CAVVSAGDTQYF. Based on the CDR3 plus reference TRBV19 and TRBJ2-3, the full variable domain is DGGITQSPKYLFRKEGQNVTLSCEQNLNHDAMYWYRQDPGQGLRLIYYSQIVNDFQKGDIAEGYSVSREKKESFPLTVTSAQKNPTAFYLCAVVSAGDTQYFGPGTRLTVL.

The V call is TRBV6-8, the J call TRBJ1-6; possibly TRBD1 for D (6 bases). With 2 bases removed from V and 7 bases from J, the gap between germline ends came to 9 bases. CDR3 length equals 14 residues. Looked up from germline, CDR1 is MNHGY and CDR2 is SAAAGT. CDR3 coding DNA: TGTGCCAGCAGTTACGCAACAGGGAATTCACCCCTCCACTTT. Protein product: CASSYATGNSPLHF.

The V and J genes are TRBV14 and TRBJ1-1; 9 bases fit TRBD1. CDR1 and CDR2 from the germline V gene are SGHDN and FVKESK. The CDR3 totals 21 residues. Trimming took 4 bases from V and 0 from J; bases not matched to a gene: 21. CDR3 sequence (DNA): TGTGCCAGCAGCCCCGACTCTTGGTCGACAGGGGGAAGGTGGGTGAACACTGAAGCTTTCTTT. It yields the protein CASSPDSWSTGGRWVNTEAFF.

This clonotype occurred many times. The chain employs TRBV7-9 and TRBJ2-1; D is perhaps TRBD2 (6 bases). Germline values: CDR1 SEHNR, CDR2 FQNEAQ (reference sequence). Trimming took off 0 bases at V and 3 bases at J, with 15 bases between the two ends. This CDR3 is built from 17 residues. The CDR3 loop is CASSLAPTSPNYNEQFF. The CDR3, as DNA: TGTGCCAGCAGCTTAGCGCCGACTAGTCCGAACTACAATGAGCAGTTCTTC.

The rearrangement joins TRBV7-9 to TRBJ2-7, with TRBD1 matching 7 bases. With V trimmed by 5 bases and J by 5 bases, 3 bases remained unmatched. CDR1 is SEHNR, CDR2 FQNEAQ, per germline (reference sequence). The CDR3 is made up of 12 amino acids. CDR3 in DNA: TGTGCCAGCAGCAAGGGGGCGAACGAGCAGTACGTC. It encodes CASSKGANEQYV.

This rearrangement joins TRBV4-2 to TRBJ1-5; D call uncertain. Trimming stripped 0 bases from V and 6 bases from J, with 15 bases between. This CDR3 region has 16 residues. The V gene's germline CDR1 is LGHNA and CDR2 YNFKEQ. For the CDR3, the DNA is TGTGCCAGCAGCCAAGATTCTGTGCCTCAGACTCAGCCCCAGCATTTT. Its protein is CASSQDSVPQTQPQHF.

The table lists this clonotype with a few counts. This rearrangement joins TRBV7-9 to TRBJ1-1, with TRBD1 identical over 7 bases. Germline CDR1 and CDR2: SEHNR and FQNEAQ (reference sequence). With 1 base clipped from V and 9 bases from J, the junction kept 14 bases outside the gene matches. The length of the CDR3 is 16 residues. The CDR3, as DNA: TGTGCCAGCAGCTTAGACCTCTACGCGAGGGGGCAGAAAGCTTTCTTT. This sequence encodes CASSLDLYARGQKAFF.

In its sample, this clonotype was seen many times. The chain employs TRBV7-6 and TRBJ2-1; D gene ambiguous. V was cut by 1 base and J by 3 bases, with 10 bases left in between. The length of the CDR3 is 15 residues. CDR1 and CDR2 (germline): SGHVS, FNYEAQ. The CDR3 DNA sequence: TGTGCCAGCAGCTTAGGGCGGAGTTACTACAATGAGCAGTTCTTC. It encodes CASSLGRSYYNEQFF.

This clonotype was counted between two and nine times. This chain joins TRBV27 and TRBJ1-2; 7 bases are a match to TRBD1. J gave up 2 bases and V 0 bases, and 12 bases lay outside the gene matches. The CDR3 spans 18 residues. CDR1 and CDR2 (germline): MNHEY, SMNVEV (reference sequence). Here the CDR3 reads CASSLSFPTGQGNYGYTF. The CDR3 nucleotides read TGTGCCAGCAGTTTATCGTTCCCGACAGGGCAGGGGAACTATGGCTACACCTTC.

This clonotype was seen many times. This chain joins TRBV6-5 and TRBJ1-5, with D possibly TRBD1 on 5 matching bases. CDR1 and CDR2 (germline): MNHEY, SVGAGI. Trimming shortened V by 2 bases and J by 6 bases, and 8 bases separated the two germline ends. The CDR3 extends over 13 amino acids. The CDR3 loop is CASSYGGSQPQHF. In nucleotides, the CDR3 is TGTGCCAGCAGTTACGGGGGTTCTCAGCCCCAGCATTTT.

This clonotype has more than one count but fewer than ten. The genes are TRBV2 and TRBJ2-1; D is tentatively TRBD1 or TRBD2 (5 bases each). CDR1 and CDR2 (germline): SNHLY, FYNNEI. The V gene lost 8 bases and the J gene lost 0 bases, with 11 bases spanning the gap. The CDR3 contains 14 residues. The CDR3 nucleotides are TGTGCCAGCGTTGTGGGGGACTCCTACAATGAGCAGTTCTTC. Its protein is CASVVGDSYNEQFF.

This clonotype showed up just a few times. The V and J genes are TRBV19 and TRBJ2-1, with 8 positions matching TRBD1. The CDR3 has 15 amino acids. Germline loops: CDR1 LNHDA, CDR2 SQIVND (reference sequence). The junction had 7 bases not matched to a gene; V was cut back by 6 bases and J by 3 bases. This CDR3 is CASRSETGGYNEQFF. CDR3 nucleotides: TGTGCCAGTAGATCCGAAACAGGGGGCTACAATGAGCAGTTCTTC.

The chain combines TRBV7-8 with TRBJ2-3; D possibly corresponds to TRBD2 (6 bases). The V gene's germline CDR1 is SGHVS and CDR2 FQNEAQ. Trimming left V 2 bases short and J 1 base short, with 19 bases between. This CDR3 contains 18 residues. CDR3 residues: CASSLIRESGVGTDTQYF. DNA for the CDR3: TGTGCCAGCAGCTTAATACGAGAATCGGGGGTCGGCACAGATACGCAGTATTTT.

The V and J genes are TRBV12-5 and TRBJ1-1, with D perhaps TRBD1 (6 bases). V was shortened by 6 bases and J by 1 base, with 12 bases between the two germline ends. Germline CDR1 reads LGHNT; CDR2 reads FRNRAP. The CDR3 runs to 14 residues. CDR3: CASGGGNGNTEAFF. CDR3 nucleotides: TGTGCTAGTGGAGGGGGGAATGGGAACACTGAAGCTTTCTTT. Complete variable domain (other parts from reference TRBV12-5 and TRBJ1-1): DARVTQTPRHKVTEMGQEVTMRCQPILGHNTVFWYRQTMMQGLELLAYFRNRAPLDDSGMPKDRFSAEMPDATLATLKIQPSEPRDSAVYFCASGGGNGNTEAFFGQGTRLTVV.

This clonotype was counted many times. This chain joins TRBV12-3 or TRBV12-4 and TRBJ1-5; tentative D call: TRBD1 (6 bases). Trimming pared 6 bases from V and 1 base from J, leaving 13 bases between. The CDR3 is 15 residues long. This chain's CDR3 is CASRARGLSNQPQHF. CDR3 in DNA: TGTGCCAGCAGAGCTAGGGGGTTGAGCAATCAGCCCCAGCATTTT.

The chain uses TRBV19 and TRBJ2-7; 8 bases are a match to TRBD1. V was pared by 8 bases and J by 0 bases, with 3 bases of the junction left unmatched. Germline lookup yields CDR1 LNHDA and CDR2 SQIVND (reference sequence). The CDR3 contains 13 residues. Here the CDR3 DNA reads TGTGCCAGTTCGGACAGGGTCTCCTACGAGCAGTACTTC. It encodes CASSDRVSYEQYF.

The chain recombines TRBV29-1 with TRBJ1-1, with D possibly matching TRBD1 (5 bases). The germline V gene encodes CDR1 SQVTM and CDR2 ANQGSEA. V lost 1 base and J 4 bases, leaving 19 bases between the germline ends. The CDR3 loop spans 16 amino acids. CDR3 loop: CSVEASSGAYSTEAFF. DNA for the CDR3: TGCAGCGTTGAAGCCAGCTCCGGGGCCTACTCCACTGAAGCTTTCTTT.

This sequence joins TRBV20-1 and TRBJ2-7, with TRBD1 matching 10 bases. The CDR3 length is 13 residues. V lost 3 bases, J lost 4 bases, and 3 bases stayed unmatched. The germline CDR1 and CDR2 sequences are DFQATT and SNEGSKA (reference sequence). The CDR3 nucleotides are TGCAGTGCTAGGGGACAGGGGTTATACGAGCAGTACGTC. Encoded protein: CSARGQGLYEQYV.

In this sample, this clonotype turned up a few times. The gene calls are TRBV4-2 and TRBJ1-1; D unresolved. Germline V gene sequence: CDR1 LGHNA, CDR2 YNFKEQ. Deletions cut 0 bases from V and 2 bases from J, with 10 bases between. This CDR3 has 15 residues. The CDR3: CASSQELTANTEAFF. The CDR3 nucleotides read TGTGCCAGCAGCCAAGAGCTTACAGCTAACACTGAAGCTTTCTTT.

The chain recombines TRBV6-2 or TRBV6-3 with TRBJ1-2, with unresolved D. The CDR3 extends over 13 amino acids. Trimming cost V 0 bases and J 9 bases, with 11 bases left between them. The germline V gene has CDR1 MNHEY and CDR2 SVGEGT. In DNA form, the CDR3 reads TGTGCCAGCAGTTACTCTTCTGGTTTAAGCTACACCTTC. Protein sequence: CASSYSSGLSYTF.

Details on this clonotype: At one end the junction does not follow the germline gene, possibly because of a read error. The V and J genes are TRBV4-1 and TRBJ2-3, with 13 bases lining up with TRBD2. The CDR3 loop spans 18 amino acids. CDR1 and CDR2 (germline): MGHRA, YSYEKL. The CDR3 spells CASSHPAGLAGGTDTQYF. The CDR3 region has the DNA TGTGCCAGCAGCCACCCGGCCGGACTAGCGGGGGGCACAGATACGCAGTATTTT.

In this sample, this clonotype turned up a few times. The chain recombines TRBV20-1 with TRBJ2-6, with 7 bases matching TRBD1. V dropped 3 bases and J dropped 0; count of bases not matched to a gene: 5. CDR3 length equals 16 residues. From germline, CDR1 is DFQATT and CDR2 SNEGSKA (reference sequence). CDR3 loop: CSARAGGNSGANVLTF. The CDR3, as DNA: TGCAGTGCTAGGGCAGGGGGTAACTCTGGGGCCAACGTCCTGACTTTC.

The rearrangement joins TRBV12-3 or TRBV12-4 to TRBJ1-2; D gene uncertain. The V and J ends lost 3 bases and 2 bases respectively, with 13 bases between them. The CDR3 is 15 amino acids. The DNA for the CDR3 is TGTGCCAGCAGTTTTAGTGGGGTCCGGAACTATGGCTACACCTTC. Translating gives CASSFSGVRNYGYTF.

Many counts were recorded for this clonotype. This rearrangement joins TRBV7-8 to TRBJ1-1, with TRBD1 matching 7 bases. V lost 3 bases and J lost 0; bases outside the gene matches: 10. The CDR3 is made up of 17 amino acids. Germline-derived CDR1 and CDR2 are SGHVS and FQNEAQ. The chain's CDR3 is CASSLGGTATMNTEAFF. The CDR3 region has the DNA TGTGCCAGCAGCTTGGGCGGGACAGCAACCATGAACACTGAAGCTTTCTTT.

This clonotype was recorded a few times. The rearrangement joins TRBV7-8 to TRBJ2-1, with 7 bases that match TRBD1. CDR3 size: 16 residues. With V trimmed by 3 bases and J by 0 bases, 5 bases remained unmatched. The germline CDR1 and CDR2 sequences are SGHVS and FQNEAQ. CDR3 sequence (DNA): TGTGCCAGCAGCTTTTCCGGGACAGCCTCCTACAATGAGCAGTTCTTC. This gives the protein CASSFSGTASYNEQFF.

This clonotype was observed a handful of times. This chain's CDR3 is CASSSPTDHTGELFF. CDR3 nucleotide sequence: TGTGCCAGCAGCTCCCCCACGGACCACACCGGGGAGCTGTTTTTT. The V and J genes are TRBV7-9 and TRBJ2-2; unclear D gene. The CDR3 length is 15 residues. The germline V gene encodes CDR1 SEHNR and CDR2 FQNEAQ (reference sequence). The V gene lost 4 bases and the J gene lost 3 bases, with 12 bases spanning the gap.

The V and J genes are TRBV11-3 and TRBJ2-3; TRBD1 agrees at 9 bases. J lost 4 bases, V lost 4 bases, and 6 bases had no gene match. The CDR3 sequence is 15 residues long. CDR1 is SGHNT, CDR2 YENEEA, per germline. The CDR3 here is CASSSRDRDADTQYF. DNA for the CDR3: TGTGCCAGCAGCTCCAGGGACAGGGACGCAGATACGCAGTATTTT.